The next 10 T cell receptor beta chains were all read from a single sample in a study of cytomegalovirus exposure and HLA in healthy donors. Assay used: immunoSEQ multiplex PCR; TCRdb lists only in-frame clones, some missing. The profile covers about 130,000 clones, with approximately 94% appearing a single time and 1.8% taken by the ten largest. Material for sequencing was PBMCs. The receptors come from a man between 18 and 29 years old in good health and CMV-seropositive.

The rearrangement uses TRBV9 and TRBJ2-7, with a possible D match to TRBD2 (6 bases). The V gene lost 0 bases and the J gene lost 1 base, with 11 bases spanning the gap. From germline, CDR1 is SGDLS and CDR2 YYNGEE. The CDR3 has 15 residues. The CDR3 nucleotides are TGTGCCAGCAGCGTAGGTGCGGGGACGTCCTACGAGCAGTACTTC. It yields the protein CASSVGAGTSYEQYF. Using reference TRBV9 and TRBJ2-7 for the parts outside the CDR3, the full variable domain is DSGVTQTPKHLITATGQRVTLRCSPRSGDLSVYWYQQSLDQGLQFLIQYYNGEERAKGNILERFSAQQFPDLHSELNLSSLELGDSALYFCASSVGAGTSYEQYFGPGTRLTVT.

The genes are TRBV30 and TRBJ2-1; D ambiguous. Looked up from germline, CDR1 is GTSNPN and CDR2 is SVGIG (reference sequence). The CDR3 contains 11 residues. Trimming left V 2 bases short and J 7 bases short, with 6 bases between. CDR3 sequence: CAWSSRNEQFF. CDR3 nucleotides: TGTGCCTGGAGTTCTAGGAATGAGCAGTTCTTC.

This sequence joins TRBV6-5 and TRBJ1-2; no definite D call. With 6 bases removed from V and 8 bases from J, the gap between germline ends came to 13 bases. This CDR3 has 12 residues. Germline V gene data show CDR1 as MNHEY and CDR2 as SVGAGI. CDR3: CASSSGPAGYTF. The CDR3 region has the DNA TGTGCCAGCAGCTCAGGCCCCGCGGGCTACACCTTC.

V and J are TRBV27 and TRBJ1-5, with a tentative D call TRBD1 (5 bases). The CDR3 is made up of 14 amino acids. Germline CDR1 MNHEY, CDR2 SMNVEV (reference sequence). Deletions cut 4 bases from V and 7 bases from J, with 14 bases between. The CDR3 spells CASSSSGRKQPQHF. The CDR3 bases are TGTGCCAGCAGTTCCTCAGGGAGGAAGCAGCCCCAGCATTTT.

The gene calls are TRBV10-1 and TRBJ1-1, with 11 bases lining up with TRBD1. Looked up from germline, CDR1 is WNHNN and CDR2 is SYGVQD (reference sequence). This CDR3 has 19 residues. The J segment lost 5 bases and the V segment lost 6 bases, leaving 20 bases of the junction unmatched. The CDR3: CASRNLLAGTGGPRTEAFF. The CDR3 bases are TGCGCCAGCAGGAATCTATTGGCAGGGACAGGGGGACCGAGGACTGAAGCTTTCTTT.

The chain uses TRBV2 and TRBJ2-2; 13 bases agree with TRBD2. CDR1 and CDR2 (germline): SNHLY, FYNNEI. The CDR3 extends over 15 amino acids. The junction had 2 bases not matched to a gene; V was cut back by 8 bases and J by 2 bases. The CDR3: CASAGLAGNTGELFF. The CDR3 nucleotides are TGTGCCAGCGCGGGACTAGCGGGAAACACCGGGGAGCTGTTTTTT.

As DNA, the CDR3 is TGTGCCAGCAGTCCCTGGGGACAGGGAACCGGGGAGCTGTTTTTT. As protein: CASSPWGQGTGELFF. V is TRBV6-1 and J is TRBJ2-2; 9 positions agree with TRBD1. The V segment lost 5 bases and the J segment 5 bases; nucleotides outside the gene matches: 6. From germline, CDR1 is MNHNS and CDR2 SASEGT. The CDR3 contains 15 residues.

This CDR3 is CASSLVGAADTQYF. For the CDR3, the DNA is TGTGCCAGCAGCTTAGTAGGCGCGGCAGATACGCAGTATTTT. The chain is built from TRBV13 and TRBJ2-3; D call uncertain. Looked up from germline, CDR1 is PRHDT and CDR2 is FYEKMQ (reference sequence). V shed 1 base and J shed 4 bases, with 9 bases lying between them. The CDR3 is 14 residues long.

V is TRBV27 and J is TRBJ2-2; D remains unclear. Trimming removed 7 bases from V and 5 bases from J, with 11 bases in between. The CDR3 runs 13 residues. CDR1 is MNHEY, CDR2 SMNVEV, per germline (reference sequence). Written as DNA, the CDR3 is TGTGCCAGCAATTTTAGCCCTACCGGGGAGCTGTTTTTT. Translated, it gives CASNFSPTGELFF.

The genes are TRBV4-1 and TRBJ2-1; 12 bases map to TRBD2. Germline V gives CDR1 MGHRA, CDR2 YSYEKL. V dropped 0 bases and J dropped 9; count of bases not matched to a gene: 3. This CDR3 comprises 15 residues. The CDR3 spells CASSQEASGGGEQFF. The CDR3, as DNA: TGCGCCAGCAGCCAAGAGGCTAGCGGGGGGGGTGAGCAGTTCTTC.